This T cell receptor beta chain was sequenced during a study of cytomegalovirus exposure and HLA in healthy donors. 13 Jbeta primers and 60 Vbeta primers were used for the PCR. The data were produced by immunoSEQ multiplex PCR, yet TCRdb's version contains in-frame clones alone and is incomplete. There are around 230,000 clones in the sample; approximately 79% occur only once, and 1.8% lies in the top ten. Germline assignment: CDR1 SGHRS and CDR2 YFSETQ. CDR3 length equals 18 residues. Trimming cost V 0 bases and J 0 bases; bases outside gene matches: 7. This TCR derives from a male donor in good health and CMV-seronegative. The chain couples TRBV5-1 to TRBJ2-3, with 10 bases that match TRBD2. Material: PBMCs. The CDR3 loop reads CASSLALAGVHSTDTQYF. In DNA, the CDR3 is TGCGCCAGCAGCTTGGCCCTAGCGGGGGTACATAGCACAGATACGCAGTATTTT.